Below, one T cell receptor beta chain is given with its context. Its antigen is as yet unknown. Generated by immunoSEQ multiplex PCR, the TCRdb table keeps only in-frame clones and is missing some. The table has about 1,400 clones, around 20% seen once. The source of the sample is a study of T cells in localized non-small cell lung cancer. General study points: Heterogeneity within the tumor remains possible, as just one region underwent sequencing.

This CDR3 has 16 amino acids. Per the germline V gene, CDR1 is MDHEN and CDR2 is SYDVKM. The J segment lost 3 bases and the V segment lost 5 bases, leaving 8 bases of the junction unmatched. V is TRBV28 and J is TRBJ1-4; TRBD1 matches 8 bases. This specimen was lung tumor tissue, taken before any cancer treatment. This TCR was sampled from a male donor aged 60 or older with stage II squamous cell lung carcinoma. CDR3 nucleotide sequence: TGTGCCAGCAGTCTCAGGACAGGGCGGGCTAATGAAAAACTGTTTTTT. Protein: CASSLRTGRANEKLFF.